The 14 T cell receptor beta chains given below trace back to one sample, sequenced in a study of shared clonotypes between healthy human individuals. TCRdb's table, derived via immunoSEQ multiplex PCR, lists solely in-frame clones and lacks some. Here the sample spans about 2.3 million clones, 85% to 95% being singletons. Sequencing was performed on naive CD4+ T cells from PBMCs. As to subset: CD45RA+ positively selected. Source of these receptors: a man aged 18 to 29 in good health. Some clones in this sample may be carry-over from other donors' samples.

This clone showed up just once. J is TRBJ1-2 and V is TRBV2; TRBD1 matches 11 bases. Germline-derived CDR1 and CDR2 are SNHLY and FYNNEI. J lost 1 base, V lost 5 bases, and 18 bases had no gene match. This CDR3 is 20 amino acids long. The CDR3 DNA follows: TGTGCCAGCAGTTATGGACAGGGGGCGAGCACTAACCCCCTTAACTATGGCTACACCTTC. Translation gives CASSYGQGASTNPLNYGYTF.

The chain combines TRBV27 with TRBJ1-1; D remains ambiguous. The CDR3 is 13 residues long. Germline lookup yields CDR1 MNHEY and CDR2 SMNVEV (reference sequence). Trimming stripped 6 bases from V and 3 bases from J, with 11 bases between. In DNA, the CDR3 is TGTGCCAGCAGGACGAGACTCTACACTGAAGCTTTCTTT. It specifies CASRTRLYTEAFF.

A word on this clone: Other nucleotide sequences in the sample specify the same CDR3. The V gene is TRBV28, the J gene TRBJ2-6; D perhaps matches TRBD2 (5 bases). CDR3 length equals 14 residues. Trimming removed 4 bases at V and 2 bases at J, with 6 bases between. Germline V CDR1 and CDR2: MDHEN, SYDVKM. The CDR3 is CASSSRAGANVLTF. CDR3 nucleotide sequence: TGTGCCAGCAGTTCGCGGGCTGGGGCCAACGTCCTGACTTTC.

CDR3 DNA: TGCAGCGTGAGGACAGGGGGGAACTATGGCTACACCTTC. This translates into CSVRTGGNYGYTF. This sequence joins TRBV29-1 and TRBJ1-2; 10 bases fit TRBD1. The CDR3 covers 13 residues. V gave up 6 bases and J gave up 2 bases; unmatched junction bases: 3. CDR1 SQVTM and CDR2 ANQGSEA come from the germline V gene.

Concerning this clone: Likely a read error: the CDR3 ends without its conserved phenylalanine or tryptophan. The DNA is omitted, as the CDR3 cannot be located on it reliably, and the CDR3 follows TCRdb's listing. The J gene is TRBJ2-7, the V gene TRBV28; the DNA was not compared with TRBD2, the D call given in the table. CDR1 and CDR2 (germline): MDHEN, SYDVKM. A total of 11 residues make up the CDR3, ends included. This chain's CDR3 is CASSPRRELCL.

As concerns this clone: At one of its ends the junction is not consistent with the germline gene, which may arise from a read error. The genes are TRBV27 and TRBJ2-7; no definite D call. CDR3 length equals 15 residues. Germline CDR1 MNHEY, CDR2 SMNVEV (reference sequence). CDR3 sequence reads: CASSFFPLAGYGQYF. The DNA for the CDR3 is TGTGCCAGCAGTTTCTTTCCCTTGGCAGGCTACGGGCAGTACTTC.

The rearrangement joins TRBV6-5 to TRBJ2-7; D is perhaps TRBD2 (5 bases). CDR3 length equals 14 residues. Germline V gene lookup returns CDR1 MNHEY and CDR2 SVGAGI. V was pared by 2 bases and J by 2 bases, with 10 bases between. The CDR3 protein is CASSYALRAYEQYF. In DNA form, the CDR3 reads TGTGCCAGCAGTTACGCGTTGCGGGCCTACGAGCAGTACTTC.

This clone has only one observation. The chain employs TRBV6-5 and TRBJ1-6, with D maybe TRBD1 (5 bases). Germline loops: CDR1 MNHEY, CDR2 SVGAGI. The CDR3 is 15 residues long. Deletions cut 6 bases from V and 5 bases from J, with 14 bases between. The CDR3 coding sequence is TGTGCCAGCAGACAGTTCCAGGGAGATAATTCACCCCTCCACTTT. Protein product: CASRQFQGDNSPLHF.

CDR3 in amino acids: CASSSDWTFRTDTQYF. The CDR3 bases are TGTGCCAGCAGCTCGGATTGGACATTTCGCACAGATACGCAGTATTTT. The chain employs TRBV7-3 and TRBJ2-3; possible D gene TRBD1, 5 bases. Germline-derived CDR1 and CDR2 are SGHTA and FQGTGA. V dropped 4 bases and J dropped 1 base, with 15 bases sitting between them. The CDR3 totals 16 residues.

The V and J genes are TRBV2 and TRBJ1-2; the D is unclear. The germline CDR1 and CDR2 sequences are SNHLY and FYNNEI. The CDR3 covers 14 residues. The V end lost 7 bases, the J end lost 2 bases, and 14 bases lay between the germline ends. This chain's CDR3 is CASKGLNENYGYTF. CDR3 DNA: TGTGCCAGCAAAGGACTGAATGAGAACTATGGCTACACCTTC.

CDR3 in amino acids: CASSYMGLAGDEQFF. CDR3 DNA: TGTGCCAGCAGCTATATGGGACTAGCGGGAGATGAGCAGTTCTTC. The rearrangement uses TRBV28 and TRBJ2-1, with TRBD2 matching over 14 bases. Germline-derived CDR1 and CDR2 are MDHEN and SYDVKM. Trimming removed 6 bases from V and 8 bases from J; junction bases left unmatched: 6. The CDR3 length is 15 residues.

The chain is built from TRBV7-8 and TRBJ2-7; D remains ambiguous. Trimming pared 1 base from V and 1 base from J, leaving 5 bases between. The CDR3 runs 13 residues. The germline V gene encodes CDR1 SGHVS and CDR2 FQNEAQ. CDR3: CASSLVRSYEQYF. The DNA for the CDR3 is TGTGCCAGCAGCTTAGTCAGGTCCTACGAGCAGTACTTC.

V usage is TRBV15 and J usage is TRBJ1-5, with D uncertain. V was shortened by 0 bases and J by 2 bases, with 14 bases between the two germline ends. The CDR3 loop spans 17 amino acids. CDR1 LNHNV and CDR2 YYDKDF come from the germline V gene (reference sequence). The CDR3 bases are TGTGCCACCAGCAGAGAGGGTATCCTTTGGGGCAATCAGCCCCAGCATTTT. It translates to CATSREGILWGNQPQHF.

V gene TRBV9 combines with J gene TRBJ1-1; D is unresolved. The germline V and J ends were trimmed by 1 base and 2 bases, with 12 bases remaining between them. This CDR3 region has 15 residues. Germline V CDR1 and CDR2: SGDLS, YYNGEE. The CDR3 sequence is CASSVLGSGNTEAFF. The CDR3, as DNA: TGTGCCAGCAGCGTATTAGGCTCGGGCAACACTGAAGCTTTCTTT. Full variable domain (outside the CDR3, taken from reference TRBV9 and TRBJ1-1): DSGVTQTPKHLITATGQRVTLRCSPRSGDLSVYWYQQSLDQGLQFLIQYYNGEERAKGNILERFSAQQFPDLHSELNLSSLELGDSALYFCASSVLGSGNTEAFFGQGTRLTVV.